This TCR beta chain was recorded in a study of cytotoxic CD8 clonotypes in ibrutinib-treated CLL. As for the study in general: Median treatment time before response sampling was roughly twelve months, range 6 to 36.

The protocol was immunoSEQ multiplex PCR, while the TCRdb copy is restricted to in-frame clones and leaves out a portion. The table records under 150,000 clones, around 93% of them present only once. The CDR3 is made up of 12 amino acids. CDR1 is MNHEY and CDR2 is SMNVEV in the germline V gene (reference sequence). V lost 4 bases to trimming and J lost 2 bases, with 0 bases between them. V usage is TRBV27 and J usage is TRBJ2-6; no definite D call. Sequencing was performed on PBMCs, taken after 12 months of ibrutinib treatment. The receptor was isolated from a human donor with chronic lymphocytic leukemia. The CDR3 DNA sequence: TGTGCCAGCAGTTCTGGGGCCAACGTCCTGACTTTC. It codes for CASSSGANVLTF. The whole variable domain, filled in from reference TRBV27 and TRBJ2-6, reads EAQVTQNPRYLITVTGKKLTVTCSQNMNHEYMSWYRQDPGLGLRQIYYSMNVEVTDKGDVPEGYKVSRKEKRNFPLILESPSPNQTSLYFCASSSGANVLTFGAGSRLTVL.